The 7 T cell receptor beta chains below all came from one sample that was sequenced in a study of OX40 agonist ivuxolimab in advanced cancers. Here immunoSEQ multiplex PCR was the method, and the copy in TCRdb shows in-frame clones only, minus some. Found here are about 83,000 clones, around 84% of them singletons; the top ten hold 1.5% to 2%. Sample: CD4+ or CD8+ T cells sorted from blood, taken in a trial of the OX40 agonist ivuxolimab. All receptors come from an adult with an advanced solid tumor such as melanoma, head and neck, liver or kidney cancer.

The V call is TRBV6-6, the J call TRBJ2-2; D remains ambiguous. V lost 0 bases to trimming and J lost 1 base, with 3 bases between them. The CDR3 extends over 14 amino acids. Looked up from germline, CDR1 is MNHNY and CDR2 is SVGAGI (reference sequence). The CDR3 sequence is CASSYSQNTGELFF. In nucleotides, the CDR3 is TGTGCCAGCAGTTACTCCCAGAACACCGGGGAGCTGTTTTTT.

This clone appeared a few times. This chain connects TRBV11-3 to TRBJ2-3, with D possibly being TRBD1 (6 bases). CDR3 length equals 14 residues. Trimming shortened V by 5 bases and J by 3 bases, and 12 bases separated the two germline ends. CDR1 SGHNT and CDR2 YENEEA come from the germline V gene. In nucleotides, the CDR3 is TGTGCCAGCAGCCCGGGACACCGAACAGATACGCAGTATTTT. It encodes CASSPGHRTDTQYF.

A single count supports this clone. The chain links TRBV5-5 to TRBJ1-2; D is undetermined. CDR3 length equals 15 residues. Trimming took off 0 bases at V and 4 bases at J, with 13 bases between the two ends. Germline V gene sequence: CDR1 SGHKS, CDR2 YYEKEE (reference sequence). The CDR3: CASSLGQTTRYGYTF. DNA of the CDR3: TGTGCCAGCAGCTTGGGGCAGACGACTCGCTATGGCTACACCTTC.

The rearrangement joins TRBV28 to TRBJ1-4; no clear D gene. The germline gives CDR1 MDHEN, CDR2 SYDVKM. CDR3 length: 16 amino acids. V lost 5 bases to trimming and J lost 5 bases, with 18 bases between them. Here the CDR3 DNA reads TGTGCCAGCAGTCCCCCCTTGGGAACTGTAAATGAAAAACTGTTTTTT. It specifies CASSPPLGTVNEKLFF.

The rearrangement links TRBV2 to TRBJ1-4; D is uncertain. V lost 4 bases and J lost 6, with 18 bases in between. The V gene's germline CDR1 is SNHLY and CDR2 FYNNEI. The CDR3 totals 16 residues. The CDR3 sequence: CASSVSFETSHEKLFF. The CDR3 DNA is TGTGCCAGCAGTGTTTCTTTCGAGACCTCGCATGAAAAACTGTTTTTT.

The chain employs TRBV6-6 and TRBJ1-5, with 8 bases that match TRBD1. V lost 4 bases and J lost 4; bases outside the gene matches: 3. The CDR3 is 14 residues long. Germline values: CDR1 MNHNY, CDR2 SVGAGI (reference sequence). CDR3 DNA: TGTGCCAGCAGTTTTGGACAGGGAAATCAGCCCCAGCATTTT. It is translated as CASSFGQGNQPQHF.

The chain employs TRBV10-1 and TRBJ1-4; 7 nucleotides align to TRBD1. The CDR3 covers 13 residues. CDR1 and CDR2 from the germline V gene are WNHNN and SYGVQD (reference sequence). The V gene end was trimmed by 11 bases and the J gene end by 8 bases; junction bases not matched to a gene: 11. Here the CDR3 DNA reads TGCGCCGAAACGACAGGGCCATTGGAAAAACTGTTTTTT. Translated, it gives CAETTGPLEKLFF.